The 30 T cell receptor beta chains reported below all come from one sample, sequenced in a study of T cells expressing NK-cell markers. TCRdb reanalyzed the 5' RACE reads, giving one entry per CDR3 protein sequence and no DNA. The sample data list roughly 180,000 distinct CDR3 sequences. Material: blood T cells: a sorted CD56 or NKG2C T cell subset, CD4+ or CD8+ T cells, or bulk PBMC T cells (not recorded which). All receptors come from a man aged 18-70 years in good health.

The chain combines TRBV28 with TRBJ2-7; lacking DNA, the TRBD1 call made by TCRdb goes unchecked. The CDR3 has 15 amino acids. Per germline, CDR1 MDHEN and CDR2 SYDVKM. This CDR3 is CASSKTGMRFYEQYF. Full variable domain (outside the CDR3, taken from reference TRBV28 and TRBJ2-7): DVKVTQSSRYLVKRTGEKVFLECVQDMDHENMFWYRQDPGLGLRLIYFSYDVKMKEKGDIPEGYSVSREKKERFSLILESASTNQTSMYLCASSKTGMRFYEQYFGPGTRLTVT.

The genes are TRBV20-1 and TRBJ2-1. The CDR3 totals 14 residues. Germline lookup yields CDR1 DFQATT and CDR2 SNEGSKA (reference sequence). CDR3 amino acids: CSARGQDDFNEQFF.

V usage is TRBV6-6 and J usage is TRBJ2-7. The CDR3 covers 12 residues. Germline CDR1 reads MNHNY; CDR2 reads SVGAGI (reference sequence). This chain's CDR3 is CTSSFASYEQYF.

The J gene is TRBJ2-7, the V gene TRBV28. CDR3 length: 15 amino acids. CDR1 MDHEN and CDR2 SYDVKM come from the germline V gene. This CDR3 reads CASSRWVGQGYEQYF.

This rearrangement joins TRBV27 to TRBJ1-2; as DNA is missing, the TRBD1 call by TCRdb cannot be tested. CDR1 is MNHEY, CDR2 SMNVEV, per germline (reference sequence). This CDR3 contains 13 residues. CDR3 region: CASRQGGGYGYTF.

The V call is TRBV7-9, the J call TRBJ2-4. CDR1 and CDR2 from the germline V gene are SEHNR and FQNEAQ (reference sequence). This CDR3 is built from 13 residues. This CDR3 is CASSFDSGAIQYF.

This sequence joins TRBV15 and TRBJ2-3; there is no DNA to check the TCRdb D call of TRBD2. Germline-derived CDR1 and CDR2 are LNHNV and YYDKDF (reference sequence). This CDR3 is built from 16 residues. The CDR3: CATSSTGLAGEGAQYF.

The rearrangement uses TRBV28 and TRBJ2-7; there is no DNA to check the TCRdb D call of TRBD2. The CDR3 is 17 amino acids. Germline V lookup: CDR1 MDHEN, CDR2 SYDVKM. CDR3 residues: CASSFTGREGPSYEQYF.

The chain joins TRBV2 to TRBJ2-7; TCRdb calls TRBD2, which cannot be checked without DNA. Germline CDR1 SNHLY, CDR2 FYNNEI. This CDR3 is built from 14 residues. This CDR3 is CASSELAGGYEQYF.

The rearrangement joins TRBV7-8 to TRBJ2-3; no DNA is available, so the TRBD1 call from TCRdb remains unchecked. The CDR3 runs 15 residues. The V gene's germline CDR1 is SGHVS and CDR2 FQNEAQ. This CDR3 reads CASRLFRDPTDTQYF.

The chain's CDR3 is CATSRLQGAGTEAFF. The chain links TRBV15 to TRBJ1-1; TCRdb returns TRBD1, unconfirmable since there is no DNA. Germline CDR1 reads LNHNV; CDR2 reads YYDKDF (reference sequence). There are 15 residues in the CDR3. The full variable domain, rest sourced from reference TRBV15 and TRBJ1-1, is DAMVIQNPRYQVTQFGKPVTLSCSQTLNHNVMYWYQQKSSQAPKLLFHYYDKDFNNEADTPDNFQSRRPNTSFCFLDIRSPGLGDTAMYLCATSRLQGAGTEAFFGQGTRLTVV.

The gene calls are TRBV7-8 and TRBJ1-6. In germline, CDR1 is SGHVS, CDR2 FQNEAQ. This CDR3 contains 14 residues. Here the CDR3 reads CASSLEANYSPLHF.

The chain links TRBV5-1 to TRBJ2-1. Per germline, CDR1 SGHRS and CDR2 YFSETQ. This CDR3 has 13 amino acids. The CDR3: CASSLRAIDEQFF.

The V call is TRBV13, the J call TRBJ2-1. The CDR3 consists of 16 residues. Germline V gives CDR1 PRHDT, CDR2 FYEKMQ (reference sequence). The CDR3 spells CASSLWGTRTATEQFF.

This chain uses TRBV7-9 with TRBJ1-6; TCRdb proposes TRBD1, but this gene call is untestable without DNA. The CDR3 spans 16 residues. The V gene's germline CDR1 is SEHNR and CDR2 FQNEAQ (reference sequence). CDR3 sequence reads: CASSPTDRDLTIPLHF.

This chain connects TRBV19 to TRBJ1-2; the TCRdb call, TRBD1, lacks DNA for checking. The CDR3 loop spans 16 amino acids. Germline V gene sequence: CDR1 LNHDA, CDR2 SQIVND (reference sequence). This chain's CDR3 is CASTGFYGQGKGGYTF.

This chain joins TRBV12-3 or TRBV12-4 and TRBJ2-1; the TCRdb D gene call, TRBD1, has no DNA to confirm it. The CDR3 covers 14 residues. The CDR3 here is CASSSGTGGDEQFF.

The chain links TRBV6-4 to TRBJ2-3. CDR1 is MRHNA and CDR2 is SNTAGT in the germline V gene. The CDR3 extends over 14 amino acids. The CDR3 here is CASSDDSYTDTQYF.

The V call is TRBV6-6, the J call TRBJ1-1; absent DNA, TCRdb's TRBD1 call cannot be checked. Per the germline V gene, CDR1 is MNHNY and CDR2 is SVGAGI (reference sequence). The CDR3 has 11 amino acids. CDR3 amino acids: CASSYPEEAFF.

The chain employs TRBV5-6 and TRBJ2-1. The CDR3 is made up of 15 amino acids. Germline CDR1 reads SGHDT; CDR2 reads YYEEEE. The CDR3 spells CASSIWHSYTDEQFF.

The V call is TRBV28, the J call TRBJ2-1; TCRdb indicates TRBD1, and absent DNA this call remains unverified. Per germline, CDR1 MDHEN and CDR2 SYDVKM. The CDR3 has 15 amino acids. The CDR3 loop is CASRPDREAGNEQFF.

The chain uses TRBV6-1 and TRBJ2-7; the D call of TRBD1 rests on TCRdb alone, since no DNA is present to check it. The CDR3 spans 14 residues. Germline values: CDR1 MNHNS, CDR2 SASEGT. Here the CDR3 reads CASSEDRDIYEQYF.

This chain connects TRBV29-1 to TRBJ2-3; TCRdb calls TRBD2, which cannot be checked without DNA. Germline V gene data show CDR1 as SQVTM and CDR2 as ANQGSEA. The CDR3 is made up of 14 amino acids. CDR3 in amino acids: CSVELARELDTQYF.

The chain uses TRBV20-1 and TRBJ2-3. The CDR3 is 15 residues long. Germline CDR1 is DFQATT and CDR2 is SNEGSKA (reference sequence). CDR3 protein: CSADPDRVGTDTQYF.

V is TRBV28 and J is TRBJ2-3; TCRdb gives TRBD1 as the D gene, but with no DNA this cannot be confirmed. Germline V CDR1 and CDR2: MDHEN, SYDVKM. CDR3 length: 15 residues. The CDR3 protein is CASAYGTGYTDTQYF.

The chain has TRBV10-2 and TRBJ2-1; TCRdb returns TRBD2, unconfirmable since there is no DNA. CDR3 length: 14 residues. In germline, CDR1 is WSHSY, CDR2 SAAADI. The chain's CDR3 is CASAGTGYYNEQFF.

This chain joins TRBV3-1 and TRBJ2-3; without DNA, the TCRdb call of TRBD1 cannot be checked. The CDR3 totals 19 residues. Germline CDR1 LGHDT, CDR2 YNNKEL (reference sequence). This CDR3 is CASSQDLGETPRATDTQYF.

The V and J genes are TRBV29-1 and TRBJ1-4. This CDR3 contains 13 residues. CDR1 is SQVTM and CDR2 is ANQGSEA in the germline V gene. The CDR3 protein is CSVAGTIGEKLFF.

This chain connects TRBV12-3 or TRBV12-4 to TRBJ2-3; with no DNA, the TCRdb D assignment of TRBD2 cannot be verified. This CDR3 comprises 16 residues. CDR3 sequence: CASSSLAETSTDTQYF.

V is TRBV7-9 and J is TRBJ2-2; TCRdb reports TRBD1, a call that lacks DNA to check it against. The CDR3 contains 15 residues. Germline V gene lookup returns CDR1 SEHNR and CDR2 FQNEAQ (reference sequence). The CDR3 here is CASGGQGASTGELFF.